These T cell receptor beta chains were read from a single sample in a study of T-cell memory formation after mild COVID-19. TCRdb re-derived calls from the 5' RACE reads in MiXCR, one entry per CDR3 protein. The sample lists 550,000 to 700,000 distinct CDR3 sequences, more than 15% occurring once. The specimen was PBMCs or a T cell subset sorted from them (not recorded which). Receptors were obtained from an adult woman who had mild COVID-19 (a few samples of this study predate the infection). Cell type and time point are not known. Both conserved end residues are trimmed from each CDR3. Fields, in order: clone size, CDR3 length, V gene, CDR3 protein. Clone size is given for some rows only: seen once, a few or many times, or a class if the clone is expanded.

clone size: -
CDR3 length: 13
V gene: TRBV29-1
CDR3 protein: SVVASGTSTDTQY

clone size: -
CDR3 length: 12
V gene: TRBV7-3
CDR3 protein: ASRKGGSTDTQY

clone size: few
CDR3 length: 12
V gene: TRBV12-3/TRBV12-4
CDR3 protein: ASSVGREPYEQY

clone size: few
CDR3 length: 10
V gene: TRBV15
CDR3 protein: ATSRDPDTQY

clone size: -
CDR3 length: 15
V gene: TRBV7-2
CDR3 protein: ASSSGQGRPSYNEQF

clone size: many
CDR3 length: 13
V gene: TRBV5-1
CDR3 protein: ASSLAPTGDTEAF

clone size: many
CDR3 length: 11
V gene: TRBV15
CDR3 protein: ATRDQPGGEQF

clone size: -
CDR3 length: 11
V gene: TRBV5-4
CDR3 protein: ASSYRGQNEQF

clone size: -
CDR3 length: 12
V gene: TRBV7-2
CDR3 protein: ASNRDRGNEKLF

clone size: -
CDR3 length: 12
V gene: TRBV12-3/TRBV12-4
CDR3 protein: ASSLGQGSNEQY